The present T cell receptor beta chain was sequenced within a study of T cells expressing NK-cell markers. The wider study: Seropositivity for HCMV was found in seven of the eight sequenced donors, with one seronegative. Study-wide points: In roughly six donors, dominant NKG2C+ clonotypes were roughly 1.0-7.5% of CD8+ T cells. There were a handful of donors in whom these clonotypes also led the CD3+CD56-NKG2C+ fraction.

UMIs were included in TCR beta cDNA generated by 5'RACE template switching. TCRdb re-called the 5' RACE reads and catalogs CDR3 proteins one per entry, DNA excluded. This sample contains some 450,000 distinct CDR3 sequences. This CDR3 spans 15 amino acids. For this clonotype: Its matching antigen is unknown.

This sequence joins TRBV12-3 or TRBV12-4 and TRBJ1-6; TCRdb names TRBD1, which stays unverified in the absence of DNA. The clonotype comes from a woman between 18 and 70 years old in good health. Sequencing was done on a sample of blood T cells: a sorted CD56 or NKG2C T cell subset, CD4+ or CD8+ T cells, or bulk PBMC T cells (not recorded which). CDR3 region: CASSSGTGGNSPLHF.